The present entry profiles one TCR beta chain with its context. These data come from a study of blood T cell repertoires in COVID-19. Looking at the study overall: Samples taken during acute and convalescent COVID-19 were collected in the United States, Italy and Spain.

The V gene's germline CDR1 is MGHRA and CDR2 YSYEKL. J gave up 4 bases and V 3 bases, and 4 bases lay outside the gene matches. This CDR3 contains 15 residues. In the authors' workflow: Estimation of nucleated cell counts was performed using reference gene primer amplification. TCRdb keeps only in-frame clones here, not all; method: immunoSEQ multiplex PCR. V and J calls and clone size are those listed in that table; D and trimming were worked out from the DNA. The repertoire includes under 60,000 clones, roughly 91% of them detected once, and 2.5% to 3.5% sits in the top ten. The origin of this receptor is a human donor in a cohort sampled during active COVID-19. Input material: peripheral blood. This chain connects TRBV4-1 to TRBJ2-1; 9 bases map to TRBD1. The CDR3: CASSQGTGNYNEQFF. The DNA of the CDR3 is TGCGCCAGCAGCCAGGGGACAGGGAATTACAATGAGCAGTTCTTC.